This T cell receptor (beta chain) was observed in a study of identical twins. General study findings and limits: There were fewer insertions in abundant cord blood beta clonotypes, but memory repertoires showed no such pattern.

One entry per CDR3 protein results from TCRdb running MiXCR on the 5' RACE reads. The sample has some 760,000 distinct CDR3 sequences, 18% seen once. CDR1 and CDR2 (germline): DFQATT, SNEGSKA (reference sequence). Trimming at V came to 2 bases and at J to 6 bases, leaving 3 bases not matched to a gene. This CDR3 region has 13 residues. This clonotype has only a few counts. Its antigen is currently unknown. Separately, the same data were catalogued under a study of T cells expressing NK-cell markers. That investigation notes: Repertoires of TCR beta were obtained from T cells sorted as CD3+CD56+NKG2C+, CD3+CD56+NKG2C- and CD3+CD56-NKG2C+. Seven donors tested HCMV-seropositive and one tested seronegative among the eight sequenced.

This TCR derives from a woman between 18 and 29 years old in good health. Sample: PBMCs. The rearrangement uses TRBV20-1 and TRBJ2-2; 7 positions agree with TRBD1. The CDR3 nucleotides are TGCAGTGCTAGAAATACAGGGGCCGGGGAGCTGTTTTTT. This translates into CSARNTGAGELFF.